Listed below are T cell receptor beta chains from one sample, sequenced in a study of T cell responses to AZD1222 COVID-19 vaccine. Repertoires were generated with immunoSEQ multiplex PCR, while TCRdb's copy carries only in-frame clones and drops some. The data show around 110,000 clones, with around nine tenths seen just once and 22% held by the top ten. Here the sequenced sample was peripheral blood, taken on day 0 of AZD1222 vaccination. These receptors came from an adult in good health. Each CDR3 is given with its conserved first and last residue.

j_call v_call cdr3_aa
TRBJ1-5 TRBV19 CASSIGATEDQPQHF
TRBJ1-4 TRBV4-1 CASSQDGQSNEKLFF
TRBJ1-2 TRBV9 CASSLVEEARDYGYTF
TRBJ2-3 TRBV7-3 CASSPGSPTDTQYF
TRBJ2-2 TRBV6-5 CASGGLSGHTGELFF
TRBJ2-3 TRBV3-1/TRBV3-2 CASSQDGGTGGTTDTQYF
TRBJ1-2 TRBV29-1 CSVGGQNYGYTF
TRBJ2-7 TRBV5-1 CASSLASVRDPSYEQYF
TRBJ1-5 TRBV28 CASTRDPTQPQHF
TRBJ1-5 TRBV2 CASSVNSNQPQHF
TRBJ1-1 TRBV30 CAWSKAGGWTEAFF
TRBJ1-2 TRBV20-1 CSATTVGGYTF
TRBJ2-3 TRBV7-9 CASSFPQRGAAIRTDTQYF
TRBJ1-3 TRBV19 CASSVAPETSLTF
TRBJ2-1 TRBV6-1 CASSVLYYNEQFF
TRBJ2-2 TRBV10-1 CASSANTGELFF
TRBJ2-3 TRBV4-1 CASSSGGAGAYTDTQYF
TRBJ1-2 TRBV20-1 CSATGTFGYTF
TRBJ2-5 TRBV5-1 CASSPSLQETQYF